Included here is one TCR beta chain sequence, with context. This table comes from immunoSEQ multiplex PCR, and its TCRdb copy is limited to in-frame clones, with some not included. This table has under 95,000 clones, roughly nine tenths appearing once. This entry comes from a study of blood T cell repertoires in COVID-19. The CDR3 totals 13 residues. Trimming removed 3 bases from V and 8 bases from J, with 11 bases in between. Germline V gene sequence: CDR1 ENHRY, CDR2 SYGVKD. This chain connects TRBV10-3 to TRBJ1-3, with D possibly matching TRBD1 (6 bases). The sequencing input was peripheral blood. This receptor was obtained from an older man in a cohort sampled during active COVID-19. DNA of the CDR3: TGTGCCATCAGTGACCGGACAGCACACACCATATATTTT. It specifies CAISDRTAHTIYF.